The entry below describes one T cell receptor beta chain. No antigen is known for it. This record comes from a study of vaccination effects on CD4 cells after COVID-19. Clones were sequenced by immunoSEQ multiplex PCR, and TCRdb holds only the in-frame ones, with some missing. The repertoire holds about 15,000 clones, about 77% seen once, with roughly 25% in the top ten. This CDR3 contains 16 residues. V lost 2 bases to trimming and J lost 6 bases, with 20 bases between them. Germline CDR1 MGHRA, CDR2 YSYEKL. Sequencing followed a ViraFEST assay step that expanded antigen-specific CD4+ T cells with viral peptide pools. With 10 days of culture completed, CD4+ T cells were isolated. Participants were vaccinated with two doses of either the BNT162b2 or mRNA-1273 vaccine.

The chain joins TRBV4-1 to TRBJ2-7; D possibly corresponds to TRBD2 (6 bases). This sequence was found in a human donor who received a COVID-19 vaccine. Sequenced here: CD4+ T cells from PBMCs cultured with HCoV-NL63 spike peptides, sampled after COVID-19 vaccination. CDR3 region: CASSQSGVRRASEQYF. CDR3 bases: TGCGCCAGCAGCCAAAGTGGGGTCCGGAGGGCTAGCGAGCAGTACTTC.